The rows below give T cell receptor beta chains drawn from one sample of a study of a mutant IDH1 vaccine in newly diagnosed glioma. The protocol was immunoSEQ multiplex PCR, while the TCRdb copy is restricted to in-frame clones and leaves out a portion. Seen here are around 66,000 clones, 75% to 85% observed once, and the top ten hold around 5.7%. These receptors' antigens are unknown. The input for sequencing was PBMCs, taken from a glioma patient whose treatment included an IDH1 peptide vaccine. Source of these receptors: a man between 45 and 60 years old with glioma. CDR3s include the opening cysteine and the closing phenylalanine or tryptophan. D genes are given only for firm matches. Expanded clones are given a class, and other clones once, few, many or no size at all.

j_gene: TRBJ2-1
d_gene: TRBD2
v_gene: TRBV5-4
abundance: -
len: 15
CDR3aa: CASSSLAENNNEQFF
CDR3nt: TGTGCCAGCAGCTCGCTAGCGGAGAATAACAATGAGCAGTTCTTC

j_gene: TRBJ1-2
d_gene: TRBD1
v_gene: TRBV5-1
abundance: -
len: 15
CDR3aa: CASSLAGRGYDGYTF
CDR3nt: TGCGCCAGCAGCTTGGCCGGCAGGGGGTATGATGGCTACACCTTC

j_gene: TRBJ2-7
d_gene: -
v_gene: TRBV16
abundance: -
len: 14
CDR3aa: CASSHTDRTYEQYF
CDR3nt: TGTGCCAGCAGCCATACGGACAGAACCTACGAGCAGTACTTC

j_gene: TRBJ1-1
d_gene: -
v_gene: TRBV28
abundance: -
len: 15
CDR3aa: CASSIGSRDVIEAFF
CDR3nt: TGTGCCAGCAGTATTGGGTCCCGAGACGTTATTGAAGCTTTCTTT

j_gene: TRBJ2-5
d_gene: -
v_gene: TRBV5-6
abundance: -
len: 15
CDR3aa: CASSPVGGFQETQYF
CDR3nt: TGTGCCAGCAGTCCGGTAGGGGGATTCCAAGAGACCCAGTACTTC

j_gene: TRBJ2-6
d_gene: -
v_gene: TRBV19
abundance: -
len: 16
CDR3aa: CASSINGGSGANVLTF
CDR3nt: TGTGCCAGTAGTATTAACGGGGGCTCTGGGGCCAACGTCCTGACTTTC

j_gene: TRBJ2-2
d_gene: -
v_gene: TRBV7-2
abundance: -
len: 14
CDR3aa: CASSPGLTTGELFF
CDR3nt: TGTGCCAGCAGCCCGGGCCTAACCACCGGGGAGCTGTTTTTT

j_gene: TRBJ1-1
d_gene: -
v_gene: TRBV7-2
abundance: -
len: 12
CDR3aa: CASSPRGAEAFF
CDR3nt: TGTGCCAGCAGCCCAAGGGGGGCTGAAGCTTTCTTT

j_gene: TRBJ1-4
d_gene: -
v_gene: TRBV5-1
abundance: -
len: 14
CDR3aa: CASSWEGPLEKLFF
CDR3nt: TGCGCCAGCAGCTGGGAGGGCCCCCTTGAAAAACTGTTTTTT

j_gene: TRBJ1-5
d_gene: -
v_gene: TRBV12-2
abundance: once
len: 16
CDR3aa: CASRPTPGGKCQPQHF
CDR3nt: TGTGCAAGTCGCCCAACCCCAGGGGGCAAATGCCAGCCCCAGCATTTT

j_gene: TRBJ1-1
d_gene: TRBD1
v_gene: TRBV4-3
abundance: -
len: 15
CDR3aa: CASSQTRTGITEAFF
CDR3nt: TGCGCCAGCAGCCAAACCAGGACAGGGATTACTGAAGCTTTCTTT

j_gene: TRBJ1-2
d_gene: -
v_gene: TRBV7-2
abundance: -
len: 14
CDR3aa: CASSLAGLFYGYTF
CDR3nt: TGTGCCAGCAGCCTGGCAGGGTTGTTCTATGGCTACACCTTC

j_gene: TRBJ2-2
d_gene: -
v_gene: TRBV5-1
abundance: -
len: 14
CDR3aa: CASSLRTGPGELFF
CDR3nt: TGCGCCAGCAGCCTAAGGACTGGCCCCGGGGAGCTGTTTTTT

j_gene: TRBJ1-2
d_gene: -
v_gene: TRBV7-8
abundance: -
len: 16
CDR3aa: CASSLGHGSDGYGYTF
CDR3nt: TGTGCCAGCAGCTTAGGACACGGCTCGGATGGCTATGGCTACACCTTC

j_gene: TRBJ2-3
d_gene: -
v_gene: TRBV7-8
abundance: few
len: 20
CDR3aa: CASSLAYLTRGERRKETQYF
CDR3nt: TGTGCCAGCAGCTTAGCTTATTTAACTAGGGGGGAGAGGAGGAAGGAGACGCAGTATTTT

j_gene: TRBJ1-3
d_gene: -
v_gene: TRBV10-3
abundance: -
len: 14
CDR3aa: CATATPPSGNTIYF
CDR3nt: TGTGCCACCGCGACACCACCCTCTGGAAACACCATATATTTT

j_gene: TRBJ2-3
d_gene: TRBD2
v_gene: TRBV11-2
abundance: -
len: 16
CDR3aa: CASSLGASGSTDTQYF
CDR3nt: TGTGCCAGCAGCTTAGGTGCTAGCGGCAGCACAGATACGCAGTATTTT

j_gene: TRBJ2-7
d_gene: -
v_gene: TRBV7-9
abundance: -
len: 12
CDR3aa: CASSLGPPEQYF
CDR3nt: TGTGCCAGCAGCTTGGGACCGCCCGAGCAGTACTTC

j_gene: TRBJ1-5
d_gene: -
v_gene: TRBV28
abundance: few
len: 12
CDR3aa: CASSRPTRGGHF
CDR3nt: TGTGCCAGCAGTAGACCCACCCGGGGGGGGCATTTT

j_gene: TRBJ1-6
d_gene: -
v_gene: TRBV6-1
abundance: -
len: 14
CDR3aa: CASKPGTSNSPLHF
CDR3nt: TGTGCCAGCAAGCCCGGGACAAGTAATTCACCCCTCCACTTT

j_gene: TRBJ2-7
d_gene: TRBD1
v_gene: TRBV14
abundance: -
len: 20
CDR3aa: CASSRYLPGQGTSGSYEQYF
CDR3nt: TGTGCCAGCAGCCGATATCTTCCGGGACAGGGCACTTCGGGCTCCTACGAGCAGTACTTC

j_gene: TRBJ1-6
d_gene: -
v_gene: TRBV7-2
abundance: -
len: 14
CDR3aa: CASSSQGIGSPLHF
CDR3nt: TGTGCCAGCAGCTCCCAGGGGATTGGCTCACCCCTCCACTTT

j_gene: TRBJ2-7
d_gene: -
v_gene: TRBV7-2
abundance: -
len: 14
CDR3aa: CASSPVETFGEQYF
CDR3nt: TGTGCCAGCAGCCCAGTAGAGACATTTGGCGAGCAGTACTTC

j_gene: TRBJ2-1
d_gene: TRBD1
v_gene: TRBV19
abundance: -
len: 19
CDR3aa: CASSVTQGADFYVSNEQFF
CDR3nt: TGTGCCAGTAGTGTAACGCAGGGGGCAGATTTTTACGTTAGCAATGAGCAGTTCTTC

j_gene: TRBJ1-1
d_gene: TRBD1
v_gene: TRBV7-9
abundance: -
len: 16
CDR3aa: CASSTPRQGANTEAFF
CDR3nt: TGTGCCAGCAGCACGCCCAGACAGGGGGCGAACACTGAAGCTTTCTTT

j_gene: TRBJ2-7
d_gene: TRBD1
v_gene: TRBV19
abundance: -
len: 14
CDR3aa: CASSITGAAYEQYF
CDR3nt: TGTGCCAGTAGTATTACAGGGGCGGCTTACGAGCAGTACTTC

j_gene: TRBJ1-1
d_gene: -
v_gene: TRBV29-1
abundance: few
len: 13
CDR3aa: CSGRRGAITEAFF
CDR3nt: TGCAGCGGGCGGAGGGGGGCGATAACTGAAGCTTTCTTT

j_gene: TRBJ2-5
d_gene: -
v_gene: TRBV28
abundance: few
len: 14
CDR3aa: CASRRTLREGTQYF
CDR3nt: TGTGCCAGCAGGCGAACTTTGCGGGAAGGGACCCAGTACTTC

j_gene: TRBJ2-5
d_gene: -
v_gene: TRBV7-7
abundance: -
len: 15
CDR3aa: CASSSQMSNQETQYF
CDR3nt: TGTGCTAGCAGCTCCCAGATGAGTAACCAAGAGACCCAGTACTTC

j_gene: TRBJ1-1
d_gene: -
v_gene: TRBV27
abundance: -
len: 15
CDR3aa: CASSLSGGAGTEAFF
CDR3nt: TGTGCCAGCAGTTTATCCGGAGGGGCGGGCACTGAAGCTTTCTTT

j_gene: TRBJ1-2
d_gene: -
v_gene: TRBV5-4
abundance: -
len: 12
CDR3aa: CASSSTLDGYTF
CDR3nt: TGTGCCAGCAGCTCCACACTAGATGGCTACACCTTC

j_gene: TRBJ2-1
d_gene: -
v_gene: TRBV27
abundance: -
len: 12
CDR3aa: CASSLSGERQFF
CDR3nt: TGTGCCAGCAGTTTGTCGGGAGAGAGGCAGTTCTTC

j_gene: TRBJ1-1
d_gene: -
v_gene: TRBV5-1
abundance: -
len: 14
CDR3aa: CASSLFGGNTEAFF
CDR3nt: TGCGCCAGCAGCTTGTTCGGGGGGAACACTGAAGCTTTCTTT

j_gene: TRBJ2-3
d_gene: -
v_gene: TRBV5-6
abundance: -
len: 13
CDR3aa: CASSGEGQDLAIF
CDR3nt: TGTGCCAGCAGCGGGGAGGGACAGGACCTAGCCATCTTT

j_gene: TRBJ2-3
d_gene: -
v_gene: TRBV28
abundance: -
len: 16
CDR3aa: CASRPFAGEQGAAQYF
CDR3nt: TGTGCCAGCAGACCCTTTGCGGGAGAGCAGGGGGCGGCGCAGTATTTT

j_gene: TRBJ1-3
d_gene: -
v_gene: TRBV2
abundance: -
len: 12
CDR3aa: CASRAEGNTIYF
CDR3nt: TGTGCCAGCAGGGCCGAGGGAAACACCATATATTTT

j_gene: TRBJ2-7
d_gene: -
v_gene: TRBV18
abundance: -
len: 14
CDR3aa: CASSLAAGGYEQYF
CDR3nt: TGTGCCAGCTCACTAGCGGCCGGTGGATACGAGCAGTACTTC

j_gene: TRBJ1-2
d_gene: TRBD1
v_gene: TRBV9
abundance: medium-sized
len: 14
CDR3aa: CASSVAGRGSGYTF
CDR3nt: TGTGCCAGCAGCGTAGCTGGCAGGGGGAGTGGCTACACCTTC

j_gene: TRBJ1-5
d_gene: TRBD1
v_gene: TRBV7-8
abundance: -
len: 15
CDR3aa: CASSRTGTSDQPQHF
CDR3nt: TGTGCCAGCAGCCGGACAGGGACGAGCGATCAGCCCCAGCATTTT

j_gene: TRBJ2-5
d_gene: TRBD2
v_gene: TRBV19
abundance: -
len: 12
CDR3aa: CASGLAQETQYF
CDR3nt: TGTGCCAGCGGACTAGCGCAAGAGACCCAGTACTTC

j_gene: TRBJ2-4
d_gene: -
v_gene: TRBV7-2
abundance: -
len: 15
CDR3aa: CASSLEGLAKNIQYF
CDR3nt: TGTGCCAGCAGCTTAGAGGGTCTAGCCAAAAACATTCAGTACTTC

j_gene: TRBJ1-2
d_gene: TRBD1
v_gene: TRBV4-1
abundance: -
len: 14
CDR3aa: CASSQDQSGTAHTF
CDR3nt: TGCGCCAGCAGCCAAGATCAATCGGGGACAGCCCATACCTTC

j_gene: TRBJ1-2
d_gene: -
v_gene: TRBV20-1
abundance: few
len: 11
CDR3aa: CSATREYGYTF
CDR3nt: TGCAGTGCTACCCGGGAGTATGGCTACACCTTC